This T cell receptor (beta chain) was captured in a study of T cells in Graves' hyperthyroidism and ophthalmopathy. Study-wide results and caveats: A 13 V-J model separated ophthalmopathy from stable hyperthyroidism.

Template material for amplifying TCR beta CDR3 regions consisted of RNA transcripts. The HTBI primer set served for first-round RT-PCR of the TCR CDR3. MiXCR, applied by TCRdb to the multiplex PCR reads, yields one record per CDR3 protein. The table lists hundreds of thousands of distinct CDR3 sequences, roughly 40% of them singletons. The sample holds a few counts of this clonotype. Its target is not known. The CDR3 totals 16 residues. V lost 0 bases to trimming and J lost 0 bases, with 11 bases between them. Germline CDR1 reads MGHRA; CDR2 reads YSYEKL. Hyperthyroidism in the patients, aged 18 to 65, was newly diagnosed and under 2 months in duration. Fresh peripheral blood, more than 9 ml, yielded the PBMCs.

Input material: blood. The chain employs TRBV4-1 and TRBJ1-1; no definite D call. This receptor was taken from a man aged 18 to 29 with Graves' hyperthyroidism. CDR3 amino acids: CASSQEAARVNTEAFF. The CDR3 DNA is TGCGCCAGCAGCCAAGAAGCGGCCAGAGTGAACACTGAAGCTTTCTTT.